These 22 T cell receptor beta chains were sequenced from one sample in a study of vaccination and CD4 T cells after COVID-19. Specified treatment: roughly 11-day PBMC culture with coronavirus spike peptide pools or control peptides (ViraFEST assay). The antigens these receptors bind are not known. The Oncomine TCR Beta short-read assay was applied to DNA of cultured CD4+ T cells. TCRdb reprocessed the PCR reads with MiXCR, giving one entry per CDR3 protein. The sample shows some 15,000 distinct CDR3 sequences, about 38% of them seen only once. The sequencing input was CD4+ T cells from blood, cultured in vitro. The receptor source for this set is a human donor who had recovered from COVID-19.

This clonotype was counted between two and nine times. The chain couples TRBV28 to TRBJ1-2, with 9 positions matching TRBD1. This CDR3 comprises 14 residues. CDR1 and CDR2 (germline): MDHEN, SYDVKM. The junction had 9 bases not matched to a gene; V was cut back by 10 bases and J by 3 bases. The CDR3 loop reads CATVIQGADYGYTF. The DNA for the CDR3 is TGTGCCACCGTCATACAGGGGGCAGACTATGGCTACACCTTC.

This chain uses TRBV2 with TRBJ1-2, with D unresolved. CDR1 SNHLY and CDR2 FYNNEI come from the germline V gene. There are 14 residues in the CDR3. V lost 7 bases and J lost 8, with 20 bases in between. The chain's CDR3 is CASTNERIYGGYTF. The CDR3 nucleotides are TGTGCCAGCACCAACGAGAGGATATATGGAGGCTACACCTTC.

The CDR3 is CASSLRPGSINEQFF. The DNA for the CDR3 is TGTGCCAGCAGCTTAAGGCCGGGCAGCATCAATGAGCAGTTCTTC. The chain has TRBV7-2 and TRBJ2-1; D is uncertain. The CDR3 contains 15 residues. Trimming left V 2 bases short and J 6 bases short, with 14 bases between. The germline CDR1 and CDR2 sequences are SGHTA and FQGNSA.

This clonotype was observed a few times. The chain links TRBV7-2 to TRBJ2-2; TRBD1 matches 7 bases. CDR3 size: 16 residues. From germline, CDR1 is SGHTA and CDR2 FQGNSA. V lost 3 bases to trimming and J lost 9 bases; unmatched junction nucleotides: 13. For the CDR3, the DNA is TGTGCCAGCAGCTTCAGTCCTGGACGACAGGGCAGGGAGCTGTTTTTT. Its translation is CASSFSPGRQGRELFF.

V and J are TRBV6-1 and TRBJ2-1; D is uncertain. From germline, CDR1 is MNHNS and CDR2 SASEGT. V lost 6 bases to trimming and J lost 5 bases, with 14 bases between them. The CDR3 is 14 amino acids. Here the CDR3 reads CASRGSAVNNEQFF. The CDR3 DNA follows: TGTGCCAGCAGAGGATCAGCCGTTAACAATGAGCAGTTCTTC.

In this sample, this clonotype turned up a few times. This sequence joins TRBV7-8 and TRBJ2-7, with D perhaps matching TRBD1 (5 bases). There are 15 residues in the CDR3. Trimming left V 2 bases short and J 6 bases short, with 17 bases between. Germline CDR1 is SGHVS and CDR2 is FQNEAQ. CDR3 sequence (DNA): TGTGCCAGCAGCTTACAGGGAAGATCCCCTAGCGAGCAGTACTTC. Translation gives CASSLQGRSPSEQYF.

The V call is TRBV10-3, the J call TRBJ2-5; unclear D gene. This CDR3 comprises 13 residues. The ends were cut back, 7 bases at V and 4 bases at J, with 13 bases in the middle. Germline-derived CDR1 and CDR2 are ENHRY and SYGVKD. CDR3 loop: CAIKVDRRETQYF. Here the CDR3 DNA reads TGTGCCATCAAGGTGGACCGTCGAGAGACCCAGTACTTC.

This rearrangement joins TRBV30 to TRBJ1-5; 9 bases agree with TRBD1. CDR3 size: 14 residues. Germline-derived CDR1 and CDR2 are GTSNPN and SVGIG (reference sequence). The trim removed 4 bases at V and 4 bases at J, leaving 5 bases unmatched. The CDR3 nucleotides read TGTGCCTGGACCCGGGACAGGGAAAATCAGCCCCAGCATTTT. Residues: CAWTRDRENQPQHF.

The count of this clonotype is one. This chain links TRBV4-1 with TRBJ2-5; TRBD2 might be the D (5 bases). Germline-derived CDR1 and CDR2 are MGHRA and YSYEKL. The CDR3 extends over 17 amino acids. Trimming removed 3 bases at V and 4 bases at J, with 21 bases between. CDR3 sequence reads: CASSQPYRGGEGETQYF. As DNA, the CDR3 is TGCGCCAGCAGCCAGCCCTATCGGGGTGGTGAAGGAGAGACCCAGTACTTC.

V usage is TRBV6-1 and J usage is TRBJ2-7, with TRBD2 as a possible D gene (7 bases). The germline gives CDR1 MNHNS, CDR2 SASEGT. Trimming left V 2 bases short and J 5 bases short, with 13 bases between. This CDR3 is 14 amino acids long. The CDR3 protein is CASSEPGGADEQYF. In DNA, the CDR3 is TGTGCCAGCAGTGAACCTGGGGGGGCTGACGAGCAGTACTTC.

The J gene is TRBJ2-3, the V gene TRBV7-3, with 7 bases that match TRBD1. Germline V gene data show CDR1 as SGHTA and CDR2 as FQGTGA. This CDR3 is 13 amino acids long. Trimming at V came to 3 bases and at J to 4 bases, leaving 1 base not matched to a gene. The DNA for the CDR3 is TGTGCCAGCAGCTTCACAGGGGCAGATACGCAGTATTTT. This encodes CASSFTGADTQYF.

This clonotype was counted only a few times. The gene calls are TRBV7-9 and TRBJ2-3; 12 bases are shared with TRBD2. Germline trimming cut 5 bases from V and 3 bases from J; bases unmatched to any gene: 6. Germline-derived CDR1 and CDR2 are SEHNR and FQNEAQ (reference sequence). There are 16 residues in the CDR3. The chain's CDR3 is CASSQTSGRITDTQYF. CDR3 nucleotide sequence: TGTGCCAGCAGCCAAACTAGCGGGAGGATAACAGATACGCAGTATTTT.

The genes are TRBV19 and TRBJ1-5, with a tentative D call TRBD1 (6 bases). Germline lookup yields CDR1 LNHDA and CDR2 SQIVND (reference sequence). V lost 7 bases and J lost 6, with 16 bases in between. This CDR3 has 14 residues. Here the CDR3 reads CASKRGGRAQPQHF. The DNA for the CDR3 is TGTGCCAGTAAAAGGGGGGGGCGAGCTCAGCCCCAGCATTTT.

This clonotype was seen only a few times. This rearrangement joins TRBV24-1 to TRBJ1-5; TRBD1 might be the D (5 bases). Trimming pared 2 bases from V and 5 bases from J, leaving 18 bases between. The CDR3 extends over 17 amino acids. From germline, CDR1 is KGHDR and CDR2 SFDVKD. The CDR3 bases are TGTGCCACCAGTGATTCTAAGGCCTGGGGGAAAGATCAGCCCCAGCATTTT. Translating gives CATSDSKAWGKDQPQHF.

This chain joins TRBV18 and TRBJ1-5; 7 nucleotides match TRBD1. This CDR3 has 15 amino acids. V lost 6 bases and J lost 7; bases outside the gene matches: 12. Germline lookup yields CDR1 KGHSH and CDR2 LQKENI. This CDR3 is CASSPTGDDFQPQHF. CDR3 nucleotide sequence: TGTGCCAGCTCTCCTACAGGGGACGATTTCCAGCCCCAGCATTTT.

Only a few counts were recorded for this clonotype. The rearrangement uses TRBV20-1 and TRBJ2-1, with D possibly matching TRBD1 (5 bases). The germline V and J ends were trimmed by 6 bases and 14 bases, with 17 bases remaining between them. CDR1 DFQATT and CDR2 SNEGSKA come from the germline V gene (reference sequence). CDR3 length equals 11 residues. The CDR3 is CSAGPASQEFF. The CDR3 nucleotides read TGCAGTGCAGGGCCGGCTTCACAGGAGTTCTTC.

This clonotype was detected only once. This sequence joins TRBV29-1 and TRBJ1-1; a possible D gene is TRBD1 (6 bases). The CDR3 extends over 13 amino acids. Germline assignment: CDR1 SQVTM and CDR2 ANQGSEA. The germline V and J ends were trimmed by 6 bases and 4 bases, with 15 bases remaining between them. The CDR3 is CSVEQGIGTEAFF. CDR3 in DNA: TGCAGCGTCGAACAGGGCATTGGCACTGAAGCTTTCTTT.

The genes are TRBV10-3 and TRBJ1-4; D is possibly TRBD1 (5 bases). The CDR3 has 15 amino acids. Germline loops: CDR1 ENHRY, CDR2 SYGVKD. V lost 6 bases and J lost 5, with 16 bases in between. The CDR3 DNA follows: TGTGCCATCAGCGACACGGGGACGCGGAATGAAAAACTGTTTTTT. Encoded protein: CAISDTGTRNEKLFF.

The J gene is TRBJ1-5, the V gene TRBV19, with D unclear. Trimming cost V 3 bases and J 4 bases, with 19 bases left between them. This CDR3 region has 17 residues. Germline V gene sequence: CDR1 LNHDA, CDR2 SQIVND (reference sequence). Written as DNA, the CDR3 is TGTGCCAGTAGTATCGACGGTGTGGGGAAACGGAATCAGCCCCAGCATTTT. Translated: CASSIDGVGKRNQPQHF.

The J gene is TRBJ2-3, the V gene TRBV27; weak D call: TRBD1 (8 bases). Germline lookup yields CDR1 MNHEY and CDR2 SMNVEV (reference sequence). This CDR3 comprises 14 residues. Deletions cut 8 bases from V and 5 bases from J, with 17 bases between. The CDR3 protein is CASSDRGGKDTQYF. The CDR3 region has the DNA TGTGCCAGCTCAGACAGGGGAGGGAAAGATACGCAGTATTTT.

The V call is TRBV12-3 or TRBV12-4, the J call TRBJ1-2; a possible D gene is TRBD1 (5 bases). Trimming pared 5 bases from V and 7 bases from J, leaving 14 bases between. The CDR3 runs to 13 residues. CDR3 amino acids: CASSGTRDSGYTF. The CDR3 region has the DNA TGTGCCAGCAGTGGGACGAGGGACTCTGGCTACACCTTC.

This clonotype counts as medium-sized. The rearrangement links TRBV20-1 to TRBJ2-7; 7 bases agree with TRBD2. J lost 6 bases, V lost 4 bases, and 6 bases had no gene match. From germline, CDR1 is DFQATT and CDR2 SNEGSKA (reference sequence). This CDR3 region has 12 residues. For the CDR3, the DNA is TGCAGTGCTAAACGCGGGACTACCGAGCAGTACTTC. Translation gives CSAKRGTTEQYF.